Listed here are 29 T cell receptor beta chains from one sample, sequenced in a study of blood T cell repertoires in COVID-19. Sequencing was performed with immunoSEQ multiplex PCR; in TCRdb, only in-frame clones are kept and a portion is missing. The data show 100,000 to 120,000 clones, around 64% seen once. The sequenced sample was peripheral blood. All receptors come from a woman in her thirties or forties with acute or convalescent COVID-19.

The gene calls are TRBV28 and TRBJ2-6; TRBD1 might be the D (5 bases). Between the trimmed V and J ends, which lost 4 bases and 0 bases, there was a span of 7 bases. CDR1 is MDHEN and CDR2 is SYDVKM in the germline V gene. CDR3 length: 15 amino acids. The CDR3 region has the DNA TGTGCCAGCAGTTACACAGGCTCTGGGGCCAACGTCCTGACTTTC. This codes for CASSYTGSGANVLTF.

V is TRBV2 and J is TRBJ2-3; 7 bases match TRBD1. CDR3 length: 12 amino acids. After removal of 9 bases from V and 9 bases from J, the junction contained 9 bases not matched to a gene. Germline lookup yields CDR1 SNHLY and CDR2 FYNNEI. The CDR3 nucleotides read TGTGCCAGTCACAGGGGAATTGAAACGCAGTATTTT. Its translation: CASHRGIETQYF.

The chain uses TRBV5-4 and TRBJ2-2; TRBD2 matches 8 bases. Losses at the gene ends were 4 bases for V and 5 bases for J; bases not matched to a gene: 7. The CDR3 has 15 residues. The germline V gene has CDR1 SGHNT and CDR2 YYREEE (reference sequence). CDR3 in DNA: TGTGCCAGCAGCCCCGGGGGGGCCGAGACCGGGGAGCTGTTTTTT. The encoded protein is CASSPGGAETGELFF.

This clone was counted only a few times. The chain employs TRBV6-5 and TRBJ1-2; 7 bases match TRBD1. CDR3 length: 14 amino acids. With 5 bases clipped from V and 7 bases from J, the junction kept 10 bases outside the gene matches. CDR1 is MNHEY, CDR2 SVGAGI, per germline. This chain's CDR3 is CASSPNQGVSGYTF. In DNA form, the CDR3 reads TGTGCCAGCAGTCCCAACCAGGGGGTTAGTGGCTACACCTTC.

The chain employs TRBV19 and TRBJ2-3; D is perhaps TRBD2 (7 bases). The CDR3 has 17 residues. Germline loops: CDR1 LNHDA, CDR2 SQIVND (reference sequence). Between the trimmed V and J ends, which lost 6 bases and 0 bases, there was a span of 19 bases. The CDR3 DNA follows: TGTGCCAGTAGGAGTGGACGCGGGGGCCCTAGCACAGATACGCAGTATTTT. Protein: CASRSGRGGPSTDTQYF.

The chain couples TRBV6-5 to TRBJ2-7; 8 bases are shared with TRBD1. The CDR3 extends over 16 amino acids. Trimming took 2 bases from V and 2 from J; bases not matched to a gene: 8. CDR1 is MNHEY and CDR2 is SVGAGI in the germline V gene. CDR3 nucleotides: TGTGCCAGCAGTTACCAGACAGGGGAAAAGCCCTACGAGCAGTACTTC. This translates into CASSYQTGEKPYEQYF.

This clone was recorded a few times. The rearrangement joins TRBV6-5 to TRBJ1-4, with D uncertain. CDR3 size: 14 residues. Germline assignment: CDR1 MNHEY and CDR2 SVGAGI. V was trimmed by 7 bases and J by 7 bases, leaving 16 bases between them. The CDR3 DNA reads as TGTGCCAGCATGCCCTGGGGAGCGAGTGAAAAACTGTTTTTT. It is translated as CASMPWGASEKLFF.

The V call is TRBV4-1, the J call TRBJ1-4; no clear D gene. The CDR3 covers 14 residues. V was clipped by 4 bases and J by 4 bases, with 10 bases between them. Looked up from germline, CDR1 is MGHRA and CDR2 is YSYEKL. The CDR3 nucleotides read TGCGCCAGCAGCCGGGAGGTCGGTAATGAAAAACTGTTTTTT. It encodes CASSREVGNEKLFF.

This chain connects TRBV10-3 to TRBJ2-3; D remains ambiguous. Per germline, CDR1 ENHRY and CDR2 SYGVKD. V was pared by 3 bases and J by 0 bases, with 4 bases between. The CDR3 is 13 amino acids. CDR3 protein: CAISDGSTDTQYF. The CDR3 DNA sequence: TGTGCCATCAGTGACGGGAGCACAGATACGCAGTATTTT.

V and J are TRBV7-9 and TRBJ2-3; D may be TRBD2 (5 bases). V lost 1 base, J lost 3 bases, and 11 bases lay in between. CDR3 length equals 15 residues. Germline-derived CDR1 and CDR2 are SEHNR and FQNEAQ (reference sequence). The CDR3 DNA is TGTGCCAGCAGCTTAGGCCCCGGAGGAACAGATACGCAGTATTTT. Translated, it gives CASSLGPGGTDTQYF.

V is TRBV28 and J is TRBJ2-4; TRBD1 aligns across 12 bases. CDR3 length equals 16 residues. Germline lookup yields CDR1 MDHEN and CDR2 SYDVKM. V was pared by 5 bases and J by 5 bases, with 7 bases of the junction left unmatched. The CDR3 loop reads CASSPWDRGRENIQYF. The CDR3 nucleotides read TGTGCCAGCAGTCCCTGGGACAGGGGGCGCGAAAACATTCAGTACTTC.

This clone was found a few times. The chain couples TRBV5-6 to TRBJ2-5, with TRBD1 identical over 9 bases. J was trimmed by 1 base and V by 4 bases; bases with no gene match: 5. The CDR3 has 15 amino acids. The germline gives CDR1 SGHDT, CDR2 YYEEEE. The CDR3 loop is CASSLPGQGQETQYF. The CDR3 DNA follows: TGTGCCAGCAGCCTACCGGGACAGGGCCAAGAGACCCAGTACTTC.

This rearrangement joins TRBV19 to TRBJ2-2; D may be TRBD1 (7 bases). This CDR3 spans 15 amino acids. V was clipped by 6 bases and J by 5 bases, with 16 bases between them. Germline CDR1 is LNHDA and CDR2 is SQIVND (reference sequence). The CDR3 nucleotides are TGTGCCAGTAGGGACAGGACTGGAGGGACCGGGGAGCTGTTTTTT. This translates into CASRDRTGGTGELFF.

The chain uses TRBV4-3 and TRBJ2-1; TRBD2 matches 12 bases. V was pared by 1 base and J by 9 bases, with 7 bases of the junction left unmatched. From germline, CDR1 is LGHNA and CDR2 YSLEER. The CDR3 extends over 16 amino acids. The CDR3 DNA reads as TGCGCCAGCAGCCAAGGGGTACTAGCGGGGGGCGGTGAGCAGTTCTTC. Residues: CASSQGVLAGGGEQFF.

The V and J genes are TRBV18 and TRBJ1-5, with 12 nucleotides matching TRBD1. Germline CDR1 KGHSH, CDR2 LQKENI. V lost 3 bases, J lost 5 bases, and 2 bases stayed unmatched. The CDR3 sequence is 15 residues long. In DNA, the CDR3 is TGTGCCAGCTCACCGGGACAGGGGGCCCATCAGCCCCAGCATTTT. This sequence encodes CASSPGQGAHQPQHF.

The chain recombines TRBV5-4 with TRBJ2-2; TRBD2 matches at 10 bases. This CDR3 is 15 amino acids long. With V trimmed by 7 bases and J by 6 bases, 9 bases remained unmatched. Per the germline V gene, CDR1 is SGHNT and CDR2 is YYREEE (reference sequence). This chain's CDR3 is CASSAQRGGPGELFF. CDR3 nucleotides: TGTGCCAGCTCCGCCCAGCGGGGGGGCCCCGGGGAGCTGTTTTTT. The full variable domain, in which reference TRBV5-4 and TRBJ2-2 provide the parts outside the CDR3, is ETGVTQSPTHLIKTRGQQVTLRCSSQSGHNTVSWYQQALGQGPQFIFQYYREEENGRGNFPPRFSGLQFPNYSSELNVNALELDDSALYLCASSAQRGGPGELFFGEGSRLTVL.

The rearrangement joins TRBV4-2 to TRBJ2-1; tentative D call: TRBD1 (5 bases). Germline-derived CDR1 and CDR2 are LGHNA and YNFKEQ. V lost 1 base, J lost 9 bases, and 13 bases lay in between. This CDR3 has 14 residues. The CDR3 DNA reads as TGTGCCAGCAGCCAAGTTGCACAGGAAGGTGAGCAGTTCTTC. This sequence encodes CASSQVAQEGEQFF.

The CDR3 nucleotides read TGTGCCAGCAGTTACCAGGGAACCTATGGCTACACCTTC. Amino acid sequence: CASSYQGTYGYTF. The gene calls are TRBV6-5 and TRBJ1-2; D perhaps matches TRBD1 (5 bases). CDR3 length equals 13 residues. With 2 bases removed from V and 4 bases from J, the gap between germline ends came to 8 bases. CDR1 is MNHEY and CDR2 is SVGAGI in the germline V gene.

The chain recombines TRBV5-1 with TRBJ2-7, with 8 nucleotides matching TRBD2. The CDR3 runs 13 residues. Germline V gene data show CDR1 as SGHRS and CDR2 as YFSETQ. V shed 6 bases, J shed 5 bases, and the junction held 7 bases outside the gene matches. CDR3 region: CASKEPGGDEQYF. CDR3 nucleotide sequence: TGCGCCAGCAAGGAGCCCGGGGGGGACGAGCAGTACTTC. The variable domain in full, with the rest retrieved from reference TRBV5-1 and TRBJ2-7, is KAGVTQTPRYLIKTRGQQVTLSCSPISGHRSVSWYQQTPGQGLQFLFEYFSETQRNKGNFPGRFSGRQFSNSRSEMNVSTLELGDSALYLCASKEPGGDEQYFGPGTRLTVT.

The V and J genes are TRBV28 and TRBJ2-7, with D possibly TRBD1 on 6 matching bases. Trimming took off 10 bases at V and 4 bases at J, with 20 bases between the two ends. This CDR3 comprises 14 residues. The germline V gene has CDR1 MDHEN and CDR2 SYDVKM. CDR3 sequence reads: CATNTPTQGYEQYF. CDR3 DNA sequence: TGTGCCACCAATACCCCGACACAGGGTTACGAGCAGTACTTC.

The chain joins TRBV4-1 to TRBJ2-5, with 12 bases that match TRBD2. The CDR3 is 17 residues long. Germline CDR1 is MGHRA and CDR2 is YSYEKL. Unmatched junction bases numbered 9, after V lost 2 bases and J lost 5 bases. CDR3 in amino acids: CASSQRLAGARGETQYF. The CDR3, as DNA: TGCGCCAGCAGCCAAAGACTAGCGGGGGCCAGGGGGGAGACCCAGTACTTC.

The rearrangement joins TRBV3-1 (or the pseudogene TRBV3-2) to TRBJ2-1, with 12 nucleotides matching TRBD2. Germline V CDR1 and CDR2: LGHDT, YNNKEL (reference sequence). The CDR3 is made up of 17 amino acids. V gave up 4 bases and J gave up 10 bases; unmatched junction bases: 14. The DNA for the CDR3 is TGTGCCAGCAGCCTTTTCAGGCTGCCTAGCGGGGGGGACGAGCAGTTCTTC. Protein: CASSLFRLPSGGDEQFF.

CDR3 region: CASSVAGGGFQETQYF. As DNA, the CDR3 is TGTGCCAGCAGCGTAGCAGGCGGGGGCTTCCAAGAGACCCAGTACTTC. This chain connects TRBV9 to TRBJ2-5, with D possibly being TRBD2 (7 bases). Germline CDR1 and CDR2: SGDLS and YYNGEE. Trimming removed 0 bases at V and 1 base at J, with 13 bases between. The CDR3 totals 16 residues.

In its sample, this clone was seen a few times. The J gene is TRBJ2-3, the V gene TRBV11-2; tentatively, D is TRBD1 (6 bases). The length of the CDR3 is 14 residues. Deletions cut 3 bases from V and 6 bases from J, with 13 bases between. The germline V gene has CDR1 SGHAT and CDR2 FQNNGV. The CDR3, as DNA: TGTGCCAGCAGCTTCCTACAGGGTAGGGATACGCAGTATTTT. Translation: CASSFLQGRDTQYF.

This clone was counted many times. The chain employs TRBV5-4 and TRBJ2-7, with 8 nucleotides matching TRBD1. The V and J ends lost 1 base and 4 bases, in that order; junction bases with no gene match: 10. Germline CDR1 SGHNT, CDR2 YYREEE (reference sequence). The CDR3 totals 16 residues. The CDR3 reads CASSLNTGGNLYEQYF. In DNA, the CDR3 is TGTGCCAGCAGCTTGAACACAGGGGGAAACCTGTACGAGCAGTACTTC.

The chain has TRBV7-2 and TRBJ2-7; maybe TRBD2 (6 bases). The CDR3 is 15 residues long. The V end lost 1 base, the J end lost 7 bases, and 17 bases lay between the germline ends. Germline CDR1 reads SGHTA; CDR2 reads FQGNSA. DNA for the CDR3: TGTGCCAGCAGCTTAGGGGGCGGGGCTTTGGGAGAGCAGTACTTC. Its translation: CASSLGGGALGEQYF.

This clone has a handful of counts. The rearrangement joins TRBV9 to TRBJ2-7; TRBD2 might be the D (6 bases). V lost 4 bases and J 6 bases, leaving 14 bases between the germline ends. The CDR3 is made up of 13 amino acids. Germline V gene lookup returns CDR1 SGDLS and CDR2 YYNGEE. The DNA of the CDR3 is TGTGCCAGCAGCCGGGACTCCACAAGCGAGCAGTACTTC. Protein sequence: CASSRDSTSEQYF.

The chain links TRBV30 to TRBJ1-2; 7 bases agree with TRBD1. Germline CDR1 GTSNPN, CDR2 SVGIG (reference sequence). With 3 bases clipped from V and 3 bases from J, the junction kept 4 bases outside the gene matches. The CDR3 covers 13 residues. CDR3 region: CAWSTGTDYGYTF. In nucleotides, the CDR3 is TGTGCCTGGAGCACCGGGACAGACTATGGCTACACCTTC.

The chain joins TRBV11-1 to TRBJ1-2; D remains ambiguous. CDR3 length equals 12 residues. The V end was cut by 3 bases, the J end by 4 bases, with 6 bases between. Germline V gene data show CDR1 as SGHAT and CDR2 as FQDESV (reference sequence). CDR3 sequence reads: CASSFEGYGYTF. The DNA for the CDR3 is TGTGCCAGCAGCTTCGAGGGCTATGGCTACACCTTC. The variable domain in full, with the rest retrieved from reference TRBV11-1 and TRBJ1-2, is EAEVAQSPRYKITEKSQAVAFWCDPISGHATLYWYRQILGQGPELLVQFQDESVVDDSQLPKDRFSAERLKGVDSTLKIQPAELGDSAMYLCASSFEGYGYTFGSGTRLTVV.